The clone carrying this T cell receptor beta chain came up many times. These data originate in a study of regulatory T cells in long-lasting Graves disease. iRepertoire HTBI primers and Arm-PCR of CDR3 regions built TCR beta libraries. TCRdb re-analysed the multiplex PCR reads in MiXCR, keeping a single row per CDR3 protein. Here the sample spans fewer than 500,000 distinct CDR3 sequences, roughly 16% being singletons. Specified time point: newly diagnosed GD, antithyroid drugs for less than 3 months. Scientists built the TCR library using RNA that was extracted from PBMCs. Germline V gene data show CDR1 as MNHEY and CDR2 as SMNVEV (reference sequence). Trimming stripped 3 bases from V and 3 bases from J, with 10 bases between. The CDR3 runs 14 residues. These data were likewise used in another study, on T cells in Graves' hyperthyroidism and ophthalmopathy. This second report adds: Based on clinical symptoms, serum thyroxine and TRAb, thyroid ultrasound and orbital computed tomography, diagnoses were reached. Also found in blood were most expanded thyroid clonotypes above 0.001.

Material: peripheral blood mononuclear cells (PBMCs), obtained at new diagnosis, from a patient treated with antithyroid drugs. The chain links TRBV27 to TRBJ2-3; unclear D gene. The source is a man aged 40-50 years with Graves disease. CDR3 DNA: TGTGCCAGCAGTTTTGACGGTTTGACAGATACGCAGTATTTT. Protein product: CASSFDGLTDTQYF.